This entry lists 32 T cell receptor beta chains sequenced from one sample in a study of cytomegalovirus exposure and HLA in healthy donors. Use of 60 Vbeta and 13 Jbeta primers characterized the PCR. Profiling relied on immunoSEQ multiplex PCR, and the TCRdb table lists in-frame clones only, not all of them. The sample has approximately 150,000 clones; around 75% are singletons. The sequenced sample was PBMCs. The receptors stem from a male donor in good health and CMV-seronegative.

This chain connects TRBV11-2 to TRBJ2-3, with 8 nucleotides matching TRBD2. CDR3 length equals 16 residues. The germline gives CDR1 SGHAT, CDR2 FQNNGV. Trimming at V came to 7 bases and at J to 1 base, leaving 10 bases not matched to a gene. CDR3 residues: CASNAVYGGGTDTQYF. The CDR3 DNA reads as TGTGCCAGCAACGCCGTTTACGGGGGGGGCACAGATACGCAGTATTTT.

The rearrangement uses TRBV19 and TRBJ1-5; TRBD1 might be the D (5 bases). This CDR3 spans 14 amino acids. Trimming stripped 2 bases from V and 6 bases from J, with 11 bases between. CDR1 and CDR2 from the germline V gene are LNHDA and SQIVND (reference sequence). The CDR3 loop reads CASSIWGDSQPQHF. DNA for the CDR3: TGTGCCAGTAGTATATGGGGGGATAGTCAGCCCCAGCATTTT.

The chain couples TRBV5-4 to TRBJ2-3; 8 nucleotides match TRBD2. V lost 3 bases to trimming and J lost 3 bases; unmatched junction nucleotides: 12. Germline V gene lookup returns CDR1 SGHNT and CDR2 YYREEE (reference sequence). The CDR3 consists of 17 residues. This CDR3 reads CASSSLAARPGTDTQYF. The CDR3 DNA reads TGTGCCAGCAGCTCACTAGCGGCTCGCCCCGGGACAGATACGCAGTATTTT.

The V call is TRBV6-1, the J call TRBJ1-1; no clear D gene. CDR1 and CDR2 (germline): MNHNS, SASEGT. V was shortened by 4 bases and J by 0 bases, with 6 bases between the two germline ends. The CDR3 runs 13 residues. The CDR3 is CASSVVVNTEAFF. CDR3 DNA sequence: TGTGCCAGCAGTGTGGTAGTGAACACTGAAGCTTTCTTT.

This chain uses TRBV30 with TRBJ2-7; 9 bases line up with TRBD2. The CDR3 runs 17 residues. The V gene's germline CDR1 is GTSNPN and CDR2 SVGIG (reference sequence). The V segment lost 0 bases and the J segment 2 bases; nucleotides outside the gene matches: 11. In nucleotides, the CDR3 is TGTGCCTGGAGTGTCCGGGGGGTAGCGGGAGTCACCTACGAGCAGTACTTC. It is translated as CAWSVRGVAGVTYEQYF.

V is TRBV18 and J is TRBJ1-5, with D possibly being TRBD1 (5 bases). The CDR3 is 14 amino acids. Germline CDR1 and CDR2: KGHSH and LQKENI. Between the trimmed V and J ends, which lost 4 bases and 1 base, there was a span of 8 bases. The DNA for the CDR3 is TGTGCCAGCTCACGGGGACTAAGCAATCAGCCCCAGCATTTT. Amino acids: CASSRGLSNQPQHF.

The chain has TRBV7-2 and TRBJ1-5; D uncertain. The CDR3 contains 14 residues. Between the trimmed V and J ends, which lost 1 base and 4 bases, there was a span of 8 bases. CDR1 and CDR2 from the germline V gene are SGHTA and FQGNSA. DNA of the CDR3: TGTGCCAGCAGCTTAGGAGGGTTTAATCAGCCCCAGCATTTT. It is translated as CASSLGGFNQPQHF.

The gene calls are TRBV4-1 and TRBJ2-1, with TRBD1 identical over 9 bases. Trimming at V came to 5 bases and at J to 10 bases, leaving 15 bases not matched to a gene. This CDR3 comprises 16 residues. Looked up from germline, CDR1 is MGHRA and CDR2 is YSYEKL. The CDR3 sequence is CASSASRQGGPREQFF. The CDR3, as DNA: TGCGCCAGCAGCGCCAGTCGACAGGGGGGCCCACGGGAGCAGTTCTTC.

The chain recombines TRBV4-3 with TRBJ1-6, with D hard to call. CDR3 size: 16 residues. The V and J ends lost 0 bases and 8 bases respectively, with 14 bases between them. Germline V gene data show CDR1 as LGHNA and CDR2 as YSLEER. This chain's CDR3 is CASSQEGPGRDSPLHF. The CDR3 DNA reads as TGCGCCAGCAGCCAAGAAGGGCCGGGGAGGGATTCACCCCTCCACTTT.

This clone was recorded once. The CDR3 region has the DNA TGTGCCTGGAGTGGACAGGGGGGCACTGAAGCTTTCTTT. The encoded protein is CAWSGQGGTEAFF. The chain combines TRBV30 with TRBJ1-1, with 9 positions matching TRBD1. Losses at the gene ends were 1 base for V and 4 bases for J; bases not matched to a gene: 1. The length of the CDR3 is 13 residues. Germline loops: CDR1 GTSNPN, CDR2 SVGIG (reference sequence).

This clone was seen only a few times. This sequence joins TRBV27 and TRBJ1-3, with D perhaps matching TRBD1 (5 bases). Germline values: CDR1 MNHEY, CDR2 SMNVEV (reference sequence). The CDR3 is made up of 13 amino acids. V was shortened by 6 bases and J by 0 bases, with 6 bases between the two germline ends. The CDR3: CASRGLSGNTIYF. CDR3 DNA: TGTGCCAGCAGGGGGCTCTCTGGAAACACCATATATTTT.

The chain recombines TRBV6-6 with TRBJ1-5; 8 bases match TRBD1. The V and J ends lost 6 bases and 4 bases, in that order; junction bases with no gene match: 5. This CDR3 comprises 14 residues. CDR1 and CDR2 from the germline V gene are MNHNY and SVGAGI (reference sequence). The CDR3 nucleotides are TGTGCCAGCAGCCCGGGGGACAGGAATCAGCCCCAGCATTTT. As protein: CASSPGDRNQPQHF.

This rearrangement joins TRBV5-1 to TRBJ2-1; the match to TRBD1 covers 12 bases. The CDR3 has 18 amino acids. Germline V CDR1 and CDR2: SGHRS, YFSETQ. The V gene end was trimmed by 0 bases and the J gene end by 7 bases; junction bases not matched to a gene: 11. The CDR3 DNA follows: TGCGCCAGCAGCTTGGAAAGCCCGGGGGGACAGGGGGCGAATGAGCAGTTCTTC. Translated, it gives CASSLESPGGQGANEQFF.

V and J are TRBV14 and TRBJ2-1; TRBD1 matches at 9 bases. The germline V gene has CDR1 SGHDN and CDR2 FVKESK. CDR3 length: 15 amino acids. The V and J ends lost 5 bases and 6 bases, in that order; junction bases with no gene match: 8. CDR3 sequence (DNA): TGTGCCAGCAGCGTACGACAGGGGGGGATCAATGAGCAGTTCTTC. This encodes CASSVRQGGINEQFF.

The chain uses TRBV18 and TRBJ2-5; TRBD1 aligns across 9 bases. The V segment lost 4 bases and the J segment 5 bases; nucleotides outside the gene matches: 17. The CDR3 totals 18 residues. CDR1 is KGHSH and CDR2 is LQKENI in the germline V gene. CDR3 region: CASSLNPPDRGLLETQYF. The CDR3 DNA follows: TGTGCCAGCTCACTAAACCCCCCGGACAGGGGATTGCTGGAGACCCAGTACTTC.

V and J are TRBV19 and TRBJ1-6, with D perhaps TRBD1 (6 bases). Germline CDR1 is LNHDA and CDR2 is SQIVND (reference sequence). Trimming removed 0 bases at V and 9 bases at J, with 9 bases between. This CDR3 spans 14 amino acids. As DNA, the CDR3 is TGTGCCAGTAGTATAGATACAGGGATTTCACCCCTCCACTTT. Translated, it gives CASSIDTGISPLHF. The full variable domain, rest sourced from reference TRBV19 and TRBJ1-6, is DGGITQSPKYLFRKEGQNVTLSCEQNLNHDAMYWYRQDPGQGLRLIYYSQIVNDFQKGDIAEGYSVSREKKESFPLTVTSAQKNPTAFYLCASSIDTGISPLHFGNGTRLTVT.

The rearrangement uses TRBV4-1 and TRBJ1-2, with TRBD1 identical over 7 bases. This CDR3 contains 15 residues. Germline V lookup: CDR1 MGHRA, CDR2 YSYEKL. V lost 3 bases, J lost 0 bases, and 4 bases stayed unmatched. The CDR3 sequence: CASSQRTGANYGYTF. For the CDR3, the DNA is TGCGCCAGCAGCCAGAGGACAGGCGCTAACTATGGCTACACCTTC.

Here the CDR3 DNA reads TGCGCCAGCAGCTTGGAGAGACATCCTGGAAACACCATATATTTT. Protein: CASSLERHPGNTIYF. The gene calls are TRBV5-1 and TRBJ1-3; D remains ambiguous. This CDR3 has 15 amino acids. V was cut by 0 bases and J by 2 bases, with 9 bases left in between. Germline assignment: CDR1 SGHRS and CDR2 YFSETQ.

V and J are TRBV6-1 and TRBJ2-5; 12 bases match TRBD2. The CDR3 loop spans 14 amino acids. The junction had 3 bases not matched to a gene; V was cut back by 5 bases and J by 5 bases. Germline CDR1 reads MNHNS; CDR2 reads SASEGT. The CDR3 nucleotides read TGTGCCAGCAGTCCCGGGACTAGCGGGGAGACCCAGTACTTC. Its protein product is CASSPGTSGETQYF.

The rearrangement links TRBV7-2 to TRBJ2-1; 11 nucleotides match TRBD1. This CDR3 region has 14 residues. The J segment lost 6 bases and the V segment lost 4 bases, leaving 2 bases of the junction unmatched. CDR1 SGHTA and CDR2 FQGNSA come from the germline V gene. The CDR3 DNA is TGTGCCAGCAGCTCCGGGACAGGGGGCAATGAGCAGTTCTTC. Translation: CASSSGTGGNEQFF.

This clone was counted once. This rearrangement joins TRBV11-2 to TRBJ1-4; no clear D gene. Trimming took off 6 bases at V and 10 bases at J, with 18 bases between the two ends. The CDR3 runs 14 residues. CDR1 is SGHAT, CDR2 FQNNGV, per germline. The CDR3 is CASRPNGGSRKLFF. As DNA, the CDR3 is TGTGCCAGCAGGCCAAATGGTGGGTCTAGAAAACTGTTTTTT.

The chain joins TRBV7-2 to TRBJ2-1, with unresolved D. The germline V and J ends were trimmed by 4 bases and 2 bases, with 6 bases remaining between them. Germline V gene sequence: CDR1 SGHTA, CDR2 FQGNSA. CDR3 size: 13 residues. The CDR3 reads CASSSTTYNEQFF. The CDR3 DNA reads TGTGCCAGCAGCTCTACCACCTACAATGAGCAGTTCTTC.

In regard to this clone: The junction and the germline gene differ at one end; a read error may be behind it. The chain links TRBV7-7 to TRBJ2-5; D possibly corresponds to TRBD1 (6 bases). This CDR3 comprises 15 residues. CDR1 and CDR2 (germline): SSHAT, FNYEAQ (reference sequence). The CDR3 loop is CASSLGRGEMETQYF. The CDR3 nucleotides read TGTGCTAGCAGCTTGGGCAGGGGTGAGATGGAGACCCAGTACTTC.

The V and J genes are TRBV15 and TRBJ1-4, with 7 bases fitting TRBD1. J was trimmed by 5 bases and V by 8 bases; bases with no gene match: 5. Germline V gene data show CDR1 as LNHNV and CDR2 as YYDKDF (reference sequence). CDR3 length: 13 amino acids. CDR3 nucleotide sequence: TGTGCCACCCAGACAGGGTGGAATGAAAAACTGTTTTTT. Its protein product is CATQTGWNEKLFF.

This clone was found a few times. This chain connects TRBV2 to TRBJ2-5; 8 bases agree with TRBD1. V dropped 5 bases and J dropped 5; count of bases not matched to a gene: 4. The CDR3 is made up of 13 amino acids. Germline V CDR1 and CDR2: SNHLY, FYNNEI. This CDR3 is CASSRNRGETQYF. CDR3 in DNA: TGTGCCAGCAGTCGCAACAGGGGGGAGACCCAGTACTTC.

This clone turned up a few times. V usage is TRBV25-1 and J usage is TRBJ2-3; 7 bases agree with TRBD2. Germline V gene sequence: CDR1 MGHDK, CDR2 SYGVNS. This CDR3 comprises 16 residues. J gave up 4 bases and V 2 bases, and 9 bases lay outside the gene matches. CDR3 amino acids: CASSERGEGESDTQYF. Written as DNA, the CDR3 is TGTGCCAGCAGTGAACGGGGGGAGGGAGAATCAGATACGCAGTATTTT.

This chain joins TRBV5-1 and TRBJ1-3; 11 bases map to TRBD1. CDR1 is SGHRS, CDR2 YFSETQ, per germline. The ends lost 0 bases at V and 2 bases at J; junction bases unmatched: 1. The CDR3 spans 16 residues. Here the CDR3 DNA reads TGCGCCAGCAGCTTGGAGGGACAGGGGGCTGGAAACACCATATATTTT. This sequence encodes CASSLEGQGAGNTIYF.

The chain couples TRBV6-5 to TRBJ2-1, with D unresolved. CDR3 length: 14 residues. Looked up from germline, CDR1 is MNHEY and CDR2 is SVGAGI. Trimming pared 0 bases from V and 4 bases from J, leaving 7 bases between. CDR3 bases: TGTGCCAGCAGTTACTCGTCCGGGTACAATGAGCAGTTCTTC. Translated: CASSYSSGYNEQFF.

The V and J genes are TRBV28 and TRBJ2-5, with 12 bases identical to TRBD2. This CDR3 is 17 amino acids long. Germline V gene lookup returns CDR1 MDHEN and CDR2 SYDVKM. The ends lost 3 bases at V and 2 bases at J; junction bases unmatched: 7. The CDR3 DNA follows: TGTGCCAGCAGTTTCGGCCTAGCGGGAGGGGGACAAGAGACCCAGTACTTC. Residues: CASSFGLAGGGQETQYF.

V and J are TRBV5-1 and TRBJ1-6; perhaps TRBD1 as D (6 bases). The CDR3 loop spans 15 amino acids. V lost 0 bases and J lost 7, with 11 bases in between. Germline CDR1 reads SGHRS; CDR2 reads YFSETQ. The CDR3 reads CASSLDTGRNSPLHF. In nucleotides, the CDR3 is TGCGCCAGCAGCTTGGATACAGGGCGAAATTCACCCCTCCACTTT.

This clone turned up a few times. This chain joins TRBV5-6 and TRBJ2-1, with a possible D match to TRBD1 (5 bases). This CDR3 spans 15 amino acids. The V end was cut by 0 bases, the J end by 0 bases, with 7 bases between. In germline, CDR1 is SGHDT, CDR2 YYEEEE. The CDR3 protein is CASSLGQISYNEQFF. For the CDR3, the DNA is TGTGCCAGCAGCTTGGGACAGATCTCCTACAATGAGCAGTTCTTC.

The rearrangement joins TRBV5-5 to TRBJ2-7; a possible D gene is TRBD2 (6 bases). There are 14 residues in the CDR3. Germline V gene sequence: CDR1 SGHKS, CDR2 YYEKEE (reference sequence). V lost 4 bases and J 0 bases, leaving 11 bases between the germline ends. CDR3 residues: CASSTDGSSYEQYF. In nucleotides, the CDR3 is TGTGCCAGCAGCACGGACGGGAGCTCCTACGAGCAGTACTTC. Full variable domain (outside the CDR3, taken from reference TRBV5-5 and TRBJ2-7): DAGVTQSPTHLIKTRGQQVTLRCSPISGHKSVSWYQQVLGQGPQFIFQYYEKEERGRGNFPDRFSARQFPNYSSELNVNALLLGDSALYLCASSTDGSSYEQYFGPGTRLTVT.